This T cell receptor (beta chain) was obtained from a study of T cells in Graves' hyperthyroidism and ophthalmopathy. The PBMCs studied were ones that came from about 10 ml fresh peripheral blood. RNA transcripts gave rise to amplified TCR beta CDR3 regions. A first-round RT-PCR of the TCR CDR3 used the HTBI primer set. TCRdb used MiXCR to reprocess the multiplex PCR reads, holding one entry per CDR3 protein. The table includes 500,000 to 750,000 distinct CDR3 sequences, approximately 14% detected once. The CDR3 has 13 residues. Trimming removed 6 bases from V and 6 bases from J, with 16 bases in between. Germline lookup yields CDR1 DFQATT and CDR2 SNEGSKA (reference sequence).

This TCR came from a woman under 40 with Graves' hyperthyroidism. The sequenced material came from blood. The chain links TRBV20-1 to TRBJ2-3; D may be TRBD2 (6 bases). As DNA, the CDR3 is TGCAGTGCCGTTCCGGGCGGAGGGGATACGCAGTATTTT. This codes for CSAVPGGGDTQYF.